A single sample gave rise to the 27 T cell receptor beta chains below, sequenced in a study of cytomegalovirus exposure and HLA in healthy donors. Assay used: immunoSEQ multiplex PCR; TCRdb lists only in-frame clones, some missing. The sample lists approximately 220,000 clones, around 87% occurring once. Sequencing was done on a sample of PBMCs. These TCRs come from a man aged 18 to 29 in good health and CMV-seronegative.

V is TRBV29-1 and J is TRBJ2-7; 12 nucleotides match TRBD1. V gave up 7 bases and J gave up 5 bases; unmatched junction bases: 9. The CDR3 contains 14 residues. Per germline, CDR1 SQVTM and CDR2 ANQGSEA. The CDR3 reads CSARGGQGADEQYF. In nucleotides, the CDR3 is TGCAGCGCCCGAGGGGGACAGGGGGCTGACGAGCAGTACTTC.

This clone was counted a single time. The chain carries TRBV5-4 and TRBJ1-2, with TRBD1 identical over 7 bases. The V segment lost 0 bases and the J segment 4 bases; nucleotides outside the gene matches: 9. The CDR3 runs to 16 residues. CDR1 SGHNT and CDR2 YYREEE come from the germline V gene (reference sequence). CDR3 region: CASSLGAGQLLYGYTF. The DNA for the CDR3 is TGTGCCAGCAGCTTGGGGGCGGGACAGCTGCTCTATGGCTACACCTTC.

This chain uses TRBV29-1 with TRBJ2-3; the match to TRBD1 covers 8 bases. Germline V CDR1 and CDR2: SQVTM, ANQGSEA. The length of the CDR3 is 13 residues. V gave up 7 bases and J gave up 8 bases; unmatched junction bases: 11. As DNA, the CDR3 is TGCAGCGGCCATTCTGGACAGGGAAGTACGCAGTATTTT. Its translation is CSGHSGQGSTQYF.

The V and J genes are TRBV5-6 and TRBJ2-1; TRBD1 might be the D (6 bases). The CDR3 has 14 residues. Germline CDR1 SGHDT, CDR2 YYEEEE. Trimming took 3 bases from V and 4 from J, leaving 11 bases between them. CDR3: CASSYRQAYNEQFF. For the CDR3, the DNA is TGTGCCAGCAGCTATCGACAGGCATACAATGAGCAGTTCTTC.

V is TRBV20-1 and J is TRBJ2-7; D gene uncertain. V gave up 6 bases and J gave up 9 bases, with 15 bases separating them. The V gene's germline CDR1 is DFQATT and CDR2 SNEGSKA (reference sequence). The CDR3 extends over 11 amino acids. CDR3 sequence: CSAKFERGQYF. The CDR3 nucleotides are TGCAGTGCCAAATTCGAGCGAGGGCAGTACTTC.

This clone was detected a few times. This chain links TRBV6-5 with TRBJ1-1; D is undetermined. The germline V gene encodes CDR1 MNHEY and CDR2 SVGAGI. The CDR3 is made up of 14 amino acids. The germline V and J ends were trimmed by 5 bases and 0 bases, with 10 bases remaining between them. The CDR3 region has the DNA TGTGCCAGCAGTCCGGACGGGATGAACACTGAAGCTTTCTTT. Its protein product is CASSPDGMNTEAFF.

This clone has just a few counts. V gene TRBV7-9 combines with J gene TRBJ2-7; TRBD1 is a possible D gene (6 bases). V lost 10 bases and J 5 bases, leaving 12 bases between the germline ends. Germline lookup yields CDR1 SEHNR and CDR2 FQNEAQ (reference sequence). This CDR3 has 11 amino acids. The CDR3, as DNA: TGTGCCATCCTTACAGGGCACGAGCAGTACTTC. Translating it yields CAILTGHEQYF.

This chain joins TRBV7-2 and TRBJ1-6, with TRBD1 matching 8 bases. The germline CDR1 and CDR2 sequences are SGHTA and FQGNSA. This CDR3 is built from 16 residues. Trimming took 5 bases from V and 9 from J; bases not matched to a gene: 12. Written as DNA, the CDR3 is TGTGCCAGCAGCCAGCTGACAGGGGCAACCGGTTCACCCCTCCACTTT. It yields the protein CASSQLTGATGSPLHF.

The rearrangement uses TRBV10-1 and TRBJ2-7, with 8 bases fitting TRBD1. The V segment lost 10 bases and the J segment 6 bases; nucleotides outside the gene matches: 14. Looked up from germline, CDR1 is WNHNN and CDR2 is SYGVQD (reference sequence). This CDR3 comprises 14 residues. CDR3 in DNA: TGCGCCACCGCACCGGGACAGGAATCCGGCGAGCAGTACTTC. It codes for CATAPGQESGEQYF.

The J gene is TRBJ1-6, the V gene TRBV27, with D possibly being TRBD1 (5 bases). The CDR3 sequence is 13 residues long. Trimming shortened V by 5 bases and J by 9 bases, and 11 bases separated the two germline ends. Germline lookup yields CDR1 MNHEY and CDR2 SMNVEV (reference sequence). CDR3 loop: CASSERGGSPLHF. The CDR3 DNA follows: TGTGCCAGCAGTGAGAGGGGAGGTTCACCCCTCCACTTT.

The chain joins TRBV27 to TRBJ2-2, with D hard to call. Between the trimmed V and J ends, which lost 3 bases and 3 bases, there was a span of 8 bases. This CDR3 comprises 14 residues. Germline V gene sequence: CDR1 MNHEY, CDR2 SMNVEV (reference sequence). In nucleotides, the CDR3 is TGTGCCAGCAGTTTTCTATCCGACACCGGGGAGCTGTTTTTT. The encoded protein is CASSFLSDTGELFF.

The V and J genes are TRBV14 and TRBJ2-7; D gene unclear. CDR1 SGHDN and CDR2 FVKESK come from the germline V gene. Trimming stripped 4 bases from V and 4 bases from J, with 8 bases between. The CDR3 runs to 12 residues. For the CDR3, the DNA is TGTGCCAGCAGCCGAGCGAATTACGAGCAGTACTTC. It translates to CASSRANYEQYF. The variable domain in full, completed from reference TRBV14 and TRBJ2-7, reads EAGVTQFPSHSVIEKGQTVTLRCDPISGHDNLYWYRRVMGKEIKFLLHFVKESKQDESGMPNNRFLAERTGGTYSTLKVQPAELEDSGVYFCASSRANYEQYFGPGTRLTVT.

V gene TRBV7-6 combines with J gene TRBJ2-7, with D possibly TRBD1 on 6 matching bases. The V and J ends lost 0 bases and 3 bases respectively, with 9 bases between them. The CDR3 totals 14 residues. Germline V CDR1 and CDR2: SGHVS, FNYEAQ. Here the CDR3 DNA reads TGTGCCAGCAGCTTAGCCCACAGGGACTACGAGCAGTACTTC. Translated: CASSLAHRDYEQYF.

This CDR3 is CAIRGQVLDGELFF. In DNA, the CDR3 is TGTGCCATCAGAGGACAGGTCTTGGACGGGGAGCTGTTTTTT. The V and J genes are TRBV10-3 and TRBJ2-2; 7 bases align to TRBD1. The germline CDR1 and CDR2 sequences are ENHRY and SYGVKD. V dropped 6 bases and J dropped 7; count of bases not matched to a gene: 8. This CDR3 has 14 residues.

The chain recombines TRBV7-9 with TRBJ2-7; TRBD1 might be the D (5 bases). The V and J ends lost 1 base and 4 bases respectively, with 14 bases between them. The germline V gene has CDR1 SEHNR and CDR2 FQNEAQ (reference sequence). The CDR3 has 15 residues. CDR3 coding DNA: TGTGCCAGCAGCTTAGAGTGGTCCCCAGGGTACGAGCAGTACTTC. This gives the protein CASSLEWSPGYEQYF.

The CDR3 sequence is CASSVGGMGNQPQHF. In DNA, the CDR3 is TGTGCCAGCAGCGTCGGGGGAATGGGCAATCAGCCCCAGCATTTT. The chain has TRBV9 and TRBJ1-5; maybe TRBD1 (5 bases). The CDR3 consists of 15 residues. The germline V and J ends were trimmed by 2 bases and 2 bases, with 11 bases remaining between them. CDR1 and CDR2 from the germline V gene are SGDLS and YYNGEE.

The genes are TRBV5-1 and TRBJ2-3; 8 bases agree with TRBD1. The CDR3 loop spans 14 amino acids. Germline-derived CDR1 and CDR2 are SGHRS and YFSETQ. J was trimmed by 6 bases and V by 0 bases; bases with no gene match: 3. CDR3: CASSLATGVDTQYF. The CDR3 nucleotides read TGCGCCAGCAGCTTGGCGACAGGGGTGGATACGCAGTATTTT.

This rearrangement joins TRBV5-5 to TRBJ1-5, with a weak D call TRBD1 (5 bases). This CDR3 has 13 residues. Germline CDR1 and CDR2: SGHKS and YYEKEE (reference sequence). The V and J ends lost 1 base and 5 bases respectively, with 7 bases between them. CDR3 DNA: TGTGCCAGCAGCTTGCAGGGATATCAGCCCCAGCATTTT. Its protein is CASSLQGYQPQHF. Using reference TRBV5-5 and TRBJ1-5 for the parts outside the CDR3, the full variable domain is DAGVTQSPTHLIKTRGQQVTLRCSPISGHKSVSWYQQVLGQGPQFIFQYYEKEERGRGNFPDRFSARQFPNYSSELNVNALLLGDSALYLCASSLQGYQPQHFGDGTRLSIL.

This clone was detected only a few times. The rearrangement links TRBV5-1 to TRBJ2-1; TRBD1 aligns across 8 bases. The CDR3 length is 14 residues. J was trimmed by 6 bases and V by 3 bases; bases with no gene match: 5. Germline CDR1 and CDR2: SGHRS and YFSETQ. CDR3 in amino acids: CASSSQGAGNEQFF. CDR3 sequence (DNA): TGCGCCAGCAGCTCCCAGGGGGCGGGCAATGAGCAGTTCTTC.

The chain links TRBV10-1 to TRBJ2-7, with 7 positions matching TRBD2. The CDR3 spans 15 residues. With V trimmed by 2 bases and J by 2 bases, 6 bases remained unmatched. Germline V gene data show CDR1 as WNHNN and CDR2 as SYGVQD (reference sequence). The CDR3 coding sequence is TGCGCCAGCAGTGAGGGGCTAGCGGCAGCCTACGAGCAGTACTTC. Translation gives CASSEGLAAAYEQYF.

The V and J genes are TRBV15 and TRBJ2-1; 8 bases match TRBD1. J gave up 6 bases and V 0 bases, and 16 bases lay outside the gene matches. This CDR3 region has 19 residues. Germline CDR1 LNHNV, CDR2 YYDKDF (reference sequence). The CDR3 loop is CATSRDSWDRIFEGNEQFF. As DNA, the CDR3 is TGTGCCACCAGCAGAGATTCGTGGGACAGGATATTTGAGGGCAATGAGCAGTTCTTC.

This clone occurred once. This chain connects TRBV29-1 to TRBJ2-2, with 7 positions matching TRBD1. This CDR3 region has 14 residues. Trimming took 4 bases from V and 1 from J; bases not matched to a gene: 3. Germline V CDR1 and CDR2: SQVTM, ANQGSEA. This CDR3 reads CSVGGQKNTGELFF. For the CDR3, the DNA is TGCAGCGTTGGGGGACAGAAGAACACCGGGGAGCTGTTTTTT.

The chain recombines TRBV7-9 with TRBJ1-4; no reliable D call. CDR3 length: 11 residues. Germline V gene sequence: CDR1 SEHNR, CDR2 FQNEAQ (reference sequence). Trimming cost V 6 bases and J 8 bases, with 7 bases left between them. CDR3 DNA: TGTGCCAGCAGTCGTGTGGAAAAACTGTTTTTT. It translates to CASSRVEKLFF.

A single count supports this clone. This chain uses TRBV29-1 with TRBJ1-5; maybe TRBD1 (5 bases). V was clipped by 6 bases and J by 0 bases, with 9 bases between them. CDR1 and CDR2 from the germline V gene are SQVTM and ANQGSEA. The CDR3 is 13 residues long. The CDR3 is CSVQGYSNQPQHF. The DNA of the CDR3 is TGCAGCGTCCAGGGTTATAGCAATCAGCCCCAGCATTTT.

The chain is built from TRBV5-5 and TRBJ1-6; D not resolved. Deletions cut 4 bases from V and 6 bases from J, with 5 bases between. Germline CDR1 is SGHKS and CDR2 is YYEKEE (reference sequence). The CDR3 sequence is 12 residues long. The CDR3 loop is CASSTINSPLHF. The CDR3 DNA reads TGTGCCAGCAGCACAATTAATTCACCCCTCCACTTT.

This chain connects TRBV5-1 to TRBJ2-6, with a tentative D call TRBD2 (6 bases). Trimming cost V 0 bases and J 2 bases, with 9 bases left between them. There are 16 residues in the CDR3. Per germline, CDR1 SGHRS and CDR2 YFSETQ. The CDR3 here is CASSLDGSPGANVLTF. CDR3 coding DNA: TGCGCCAGCAGCTTGGACGGGAGCCCTGGGGCCAACGTCCTGACTTTC. Based on the CDR3 plus reference TRBV5-1 and TRBJ2-6, the full variable domain is KAGVTQTPRYLIKTRGQQVTLSCSPISGHRSVSWYQQTPGQGLQFLFEYFSETQRNKGNFPGRFSGRQFSNSRSEMNVSTLELGDSALYLCASSLDGSPGANVLTFGAGSRLTVL.

The chain couples TRBV6-5 to TRBJ1-1; D remains ambiguous. Trimming took 6 bases from V and 8 from J, leaving 16 bases between them. This CDR3 has 13 amino acids. Looked up from germline, CDR1 is MNHEY and CDR2 is SVGAGI. In DNA, the CDR3 is TGTGCCAGCAGACCCGGATCGACTGGCGAAGCTTTCTTT. Translating it yields CASRPGSTGEAFF.